This T cell receptor beta chain was found in a study of OX40 agonist ivuxolimab in advanced cancers. Findings and caveats of the study: Some nonresponders likewise displayed low normalized T-cell clonal expansion.

Assay used: immunoSEQ multiplex PCR; TCRdb lists only in-frame clones, some missing. The table includes 75,000 to 100,000 clones, roughly 89% detected once. This clone turned up a few times. Its antigen remains unidentified. Sequenced material: CD4+ or CD8+ T cells sorted from blood, taken in a trial of the OX40 agonist ivuxolimab. This receptor was identified in an adult with an advanced solid tumor such as melanoma, head and neck, liver or kidney cancer.

CDR3: CASSRGTQGWNTEAFF. The DNA for the CDR3 is TGTGCCAGCAGCCGCGGGACCCAAGGCTGGAACACTGAAGCTTTCTTT. This chain uses TRBV7-9 with TRBJ1-1; TRBD1 might be the D (5 bases). V dropped 5 bases and J dropped 1 base, with 17 bases sitting between them. Looked up from germline, CDR1 is SEHNR and CDR2 is FQNEAQ (reference sequence). This CDR3 comprises 16 residues.